The clone carrying this TCR beta chain came up many times. No antigen is known for it. This record comes from a study of spatial heterogeneity in lung cancer. Study context: The library had UMIs, and each TCR and UMI pair averaged more than ten raw reads. Study-level points and caveats: Blood contained ubiquitous expanded tumor TCRs more at resection than at follow-up.

A unique molecular identifier was attached to every TCR cDNA molecule. In TCRdb, the 5' RACE reads were re-called with MiXCR into one record per CDR3 protein. This table holds more than 20,000 distinct CDR3 sequences, about 13% found once. Sample time point: sample taken at primary tumor resection. Unsorted whole RNA samples from tumor, nontumor lung or frozen PBMC were sequenced. The clonotype originates from a female donor with early-stage non-small cell lung cancer. The sample was PBMCs, taken at surgery.

The CDR3 coding sequence is TGTGCCAGCAGCTTGGCGTCAAAGGCTGAAGCTTTCTTT. Translation gives CASSLASKAEAFF. This chain connects TRBV5-4 to TRBJ1-1; no definite D call. Deletions cut 0 bases from V and 6 bases from J, with 9 bases between. CDR1 is SGHNT, CDR2 YYREEE, per germline (reference sequence). The CDR3 sequence is 13 residues long.